This entry concerns a single TCR beta chain. What this receptor recognizes is not known. No much larger clone exists at a distance of one base, and base qualities are not known. The library was built by means of the immunoSEQ multiplex PCR assay. What TCRdb holds here is the immuneACCESS table cut down to in-frame rearrangements. Part of the clones is not present; checked against another copy, under half of the missing clones reflect an unresolved V gene, and the others are unexplained. The sample yields 75,000 to 95,000 clones; 90% were counted once. The ten largest clones take up about 4% of the sample. This entry comes from a study of control samples from healthy donors and cancer patients (dated by TCRdb to 2020 to 2021). Sequenced: blood. This TCR was sampled from a woman aged 18-30 years in good health.

The DNA sequence is TGTGCCAGCAGCTTGTTATCCTCTGGAAACACCATATATTTT. Its coded protein is CASSLLSSGNTIYF. The sequence joins TRBV5-8 to TRBJ1-3, with the D gene too uncertain to name. Deletion took 1 base off V and 0 bases off J, with a span of 5 bases between the germline ends. CDR1 and CDR2, per the germline V gene, are SGHTS and YDEGEE. Measured from the cysteine to the phenylalanine, the CDR3 is 14 residues long. The entry retains the CDR3 DNA only, 42 bases that are in frame from base 1.